This record concerns one T cell receptor (beta chain) sequence. The antigen remains undetermined. The data originate from a study of beta chain features in type 1 diabetes. General study points: When cDNA is sequenced, cells with high TCR expression could be over-represented. Any role of HLA type in TCRB rearrangement remained unresolved here. When VDJ junctions were examined, type 1 diabetes patients showed fewer insertions and more deletions. Across all four CD4+ subsets, people with type 1 diabetes showed modestly shorter TCRB CDR3s.

Sequencing targeted expressed TCRB transcripts, as all isolated RNA had been reverse transcribed. This table comes from immunoSEQ multiplex PCR, and its TCRdb copy is limited to in-frame clones, with some not included. The table has 600,000 to 700,000 clones, roughly 13% seen once; the top ten hold 0.02% to 0.025%. The CDR3 runs 16 residues. V lost 0 bases, J lost 4 bases, and 15 bases lay in between. Germline V gene data show CDR1 as MGHRA and CDR2 as YSYEKL. Each donor gave one heparinised blood draw averaging around 0.12 L. The sequencing input was naive CD4+ T cells from blood. The chain employs TRBV4-1 and TRBJ1-1; D is ambiguous. The source is a man in his late teens or twenties with type 1 diabetes. The CDR3 protein is CASSQEVLRKITEAFF. The CDR3 DNA sequence: TGCGCCAGCAGCCAAGAAGTCCTGAGGAAGATCACTGAAGCTTTCTTT.